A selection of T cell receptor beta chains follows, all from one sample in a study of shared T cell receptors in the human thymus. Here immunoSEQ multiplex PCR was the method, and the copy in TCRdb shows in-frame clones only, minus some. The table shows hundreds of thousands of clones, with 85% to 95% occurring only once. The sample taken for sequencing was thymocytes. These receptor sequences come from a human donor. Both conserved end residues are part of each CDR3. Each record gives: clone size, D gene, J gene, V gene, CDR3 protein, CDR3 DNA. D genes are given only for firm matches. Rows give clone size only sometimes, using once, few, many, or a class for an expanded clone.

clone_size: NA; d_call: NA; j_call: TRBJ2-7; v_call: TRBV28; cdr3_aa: CASSPAYYEQYF; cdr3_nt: TGTGCCAGCAGTCCAGCCTACTACGAGCAGTACTTC
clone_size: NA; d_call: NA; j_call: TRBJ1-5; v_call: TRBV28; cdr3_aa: CASSYRRAPWGNQPQHF; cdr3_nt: TGTGCCAGCAGTTACCGCAGGGCCCCTTGGGGGAATCAGCCCCAGCATTTT
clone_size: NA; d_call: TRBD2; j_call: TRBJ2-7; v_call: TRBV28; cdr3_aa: CASSATSGESYEQYF; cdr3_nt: TGTGCCAGCAGCGCGACTAGCGGGGAATCCTACGAGCAGTACTTC
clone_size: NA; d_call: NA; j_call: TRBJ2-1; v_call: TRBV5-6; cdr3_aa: CASSLRTNNEQFF; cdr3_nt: TGTGCCAGCAGCTTGCGTACGAACAATGAGCAGTTCTTC
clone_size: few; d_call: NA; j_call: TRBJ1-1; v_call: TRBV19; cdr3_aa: CASTVGEDAEAFF; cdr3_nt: TGTGCCAGTACAGTTGGGGAAGACGCTGAAGCTTTCTTT
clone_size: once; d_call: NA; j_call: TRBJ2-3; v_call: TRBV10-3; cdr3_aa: CAISMPDSADTQYF; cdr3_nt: TGTGCCATCAGTATGCCGGACTCCGCAGATACGCAGTATTTT
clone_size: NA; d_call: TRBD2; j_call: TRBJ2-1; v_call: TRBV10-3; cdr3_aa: CAISISSGRYNEQFF; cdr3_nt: TGTGCCATCAGTATCTCTAGCGGGAGGTACAATGAGCAGTTCTTC
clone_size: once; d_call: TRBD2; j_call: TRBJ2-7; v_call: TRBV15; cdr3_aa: CATSKEVEREDSYEQYF; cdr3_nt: TGTGCCACCAGCAAAGAGGTTGAGCGGGAGGACTCCTACGAGCAGTACTTC
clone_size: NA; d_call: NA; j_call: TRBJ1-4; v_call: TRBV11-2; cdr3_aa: CASSSQYGGPPNEKLFF; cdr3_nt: TGTGCCAGCAGCTCGCAATATGGGGGGCCCCCCAATGAAAAACTGTTTTTT
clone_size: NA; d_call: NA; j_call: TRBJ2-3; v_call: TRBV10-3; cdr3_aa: CAIGWNTDTQYF; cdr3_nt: TGTGCCATCGGATGGAACACAGATACGCAGTATTTT
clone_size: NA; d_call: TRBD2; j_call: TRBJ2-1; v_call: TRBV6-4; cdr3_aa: CASSDSIAGDNYNEQFF; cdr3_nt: TGTGCCAGCAGTGACTCGATCGCGGGAGATAACTACAATGAGCAGTTCTTC
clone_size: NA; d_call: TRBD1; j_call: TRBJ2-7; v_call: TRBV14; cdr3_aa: CASSQTGWYEQYF; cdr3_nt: TGTGCCAGCAGCCAGACAGGGTGGTACGAGCAGTACTTC
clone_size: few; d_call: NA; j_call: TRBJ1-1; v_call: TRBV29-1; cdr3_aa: CSVLRTGTNTEAFF; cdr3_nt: TGCAGCGTTCTGAGAACAGGAACGAACACTGAAGCTTTCTTT
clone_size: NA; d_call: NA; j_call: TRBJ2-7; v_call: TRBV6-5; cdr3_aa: CASSPPGGLDEQYF; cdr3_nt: TGTGCCAGCAGTCCCCCAGGGGGGTTGGACGAGCAGTACTTC
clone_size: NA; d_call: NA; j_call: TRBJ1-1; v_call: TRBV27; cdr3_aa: CASRLSQGTEAFF; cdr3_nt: TGTGCCAGCAGGCTTAGCCAGGGGACTGAAGCTTTCTTT
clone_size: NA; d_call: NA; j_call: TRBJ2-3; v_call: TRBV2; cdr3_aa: CASNEGGPTDTQYF; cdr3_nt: TGTGCCAGCAACGAGGGGGGACCCACAGATACGCAGTATTTT
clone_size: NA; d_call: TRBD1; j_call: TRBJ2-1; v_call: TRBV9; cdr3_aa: CASSNRDRGSFNEQFF; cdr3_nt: TGTGCCAGCAGCAACCGGGACAGGGGGAGTTTCAATGAGCAGTTCTTC
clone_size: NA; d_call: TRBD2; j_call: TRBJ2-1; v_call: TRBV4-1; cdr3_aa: CASGKGRLAGYNEQFF; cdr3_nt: TGCGCCAGCGGAAAAGGGCGACTAGCGGGATACAATGAGCAGTTCTTC
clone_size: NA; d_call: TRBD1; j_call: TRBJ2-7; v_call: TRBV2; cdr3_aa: CASSKTGTGSYEQYF; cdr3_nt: TGTGCCAGCAGTAAAACCGGGACAGGATCCTACGAGCAGTACTTC
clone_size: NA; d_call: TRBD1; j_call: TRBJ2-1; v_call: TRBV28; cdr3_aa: CASSWGGQGIDEQFF; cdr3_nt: TGTGCCAGCAGCTGGGGGGGACAGGGCATCGATGAGCAGTTCTTC
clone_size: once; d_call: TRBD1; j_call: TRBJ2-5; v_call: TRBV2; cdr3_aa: CASSIDRGRKETQYF; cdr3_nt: TGTGCCAGCAGTATCGACAGGGGACGAAAAGAGACCCAGTACTTC
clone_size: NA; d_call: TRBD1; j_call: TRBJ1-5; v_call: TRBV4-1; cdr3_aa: CASSLKRGRGPSRDQPQHF; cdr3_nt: TGCGCCAGCAGCCTGAAAAGGGGAAGGGGGCCATCCAGAGATCAGCCCCAGCATTTT
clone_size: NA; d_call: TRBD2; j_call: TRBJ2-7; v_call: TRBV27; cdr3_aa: CASTKDGTSGRKQYF; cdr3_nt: TGTGCCAGCACTAAGGACGGGACTAGCGGGAGGAAGCAGTACTTC
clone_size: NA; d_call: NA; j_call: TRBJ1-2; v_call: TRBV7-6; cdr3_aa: CASSRPGSGYTF; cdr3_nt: TGTGCCAGCAGCAGGCCGGGTTCCGGCTACACCTTC
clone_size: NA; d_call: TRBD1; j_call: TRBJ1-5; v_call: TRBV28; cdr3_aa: CASSAGTGLNGKGNQPQHF; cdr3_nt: TGTGCCAGCAGTGCAGGGACAGGGTTGAACGGCAAAGGCAATCAGCCCCAGCATTTT
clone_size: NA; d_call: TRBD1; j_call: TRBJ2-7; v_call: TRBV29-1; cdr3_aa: CSVKRDSLYEQYF; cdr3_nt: TGCAGCGTTAAGAGGGACAGTCTGTACGAGCAGTACTTC
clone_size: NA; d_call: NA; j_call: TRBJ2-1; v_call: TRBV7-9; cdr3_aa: CASNMTGNEQFF; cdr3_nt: TGTGCCAGCAACATGACGGGCAATGAGCAGTTCTTC
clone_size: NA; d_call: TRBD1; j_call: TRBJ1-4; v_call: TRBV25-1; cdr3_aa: CASSELRDSHATNEKLFF; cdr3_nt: TGTGCCAGCAGTGAATTGAGGGACAGTCATGCAACTAATGAAAAACTGTTTTTT
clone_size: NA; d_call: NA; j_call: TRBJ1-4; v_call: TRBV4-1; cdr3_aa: CASSQDQGSSTTNEKLFF; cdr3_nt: TGCGCCAGCAGCCAAGATCAGGGAAGTTCTACAACTAATGAAAAACTGTTTTTT
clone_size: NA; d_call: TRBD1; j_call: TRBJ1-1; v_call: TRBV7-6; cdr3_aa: CASSRSRDRADSSEAFF; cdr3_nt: TGTGCCAGCAGCCGCAGCCGGGACAGGGCTGATAGCTCCGAAGCTTTCTTT
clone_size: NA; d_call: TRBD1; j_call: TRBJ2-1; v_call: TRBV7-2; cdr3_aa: CASSSTGTVSYNEQFF; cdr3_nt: TGTGCCAGCAGTTCGACCGGGACAGTCTCCTACAATGAGCAGTTCTTC
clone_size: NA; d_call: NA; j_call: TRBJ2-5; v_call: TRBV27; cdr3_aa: CASSLFTGGETQYF; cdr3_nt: TGTGCCAGCAGTTTATTTACGGGCGGGGAGACCCAGTACTTC
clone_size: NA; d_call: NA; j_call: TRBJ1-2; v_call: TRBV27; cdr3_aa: CASSPGTEDAGYTF; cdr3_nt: TGTGCCAGCAGCCCCGGGACCGAGGACGCTGGCTACACCTTC
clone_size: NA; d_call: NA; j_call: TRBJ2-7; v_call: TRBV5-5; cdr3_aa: CASSFEEGTYEQYF; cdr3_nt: TGTGCCAGCAGCTTTGAGGAGGGGACCTACGAGCAGTACTTC
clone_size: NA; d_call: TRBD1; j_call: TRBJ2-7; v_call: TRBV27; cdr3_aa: CASSKFGQGGIYEQYF; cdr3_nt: TGTGCCAGCAGTAAGTTCGGACAGGGGGGAATCTACGAGCAGTACTTC
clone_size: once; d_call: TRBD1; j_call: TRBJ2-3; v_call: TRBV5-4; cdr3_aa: CASSCSRQGRDTQYF; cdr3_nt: TGTGCCAGCAGCTGTTCGCGACAGGGAAGAGATACGCAGTATTTT
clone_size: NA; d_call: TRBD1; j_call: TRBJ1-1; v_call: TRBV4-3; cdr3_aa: CASSQVWEDRGMNTEAFF; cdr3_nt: TGCGCCAGCAGCCAAGTTTGGGAAGACAGGGGCATGAACACTGAAGCTTTCTTT